Sequencing of this T cell receptor beta chain was carried out in a study of vaccination and CD4 T cells after COVID-19. Study at large: Between diagnosis and the drawing of post-COVID samples lay a median around 100 days (range 35 to 161).

Comments on this clonotype: As yet, its antigen is unknown.

Cultured CD4+ T cell DNA underwent sequencing with the Oncomine TCR Beta short-read assay. Each CDR3 protein is one row after TCRdb ran MiXCR on the PCR reads. Here the sample spans about 20,000 distinct CDR3 sequences, 45% to 60% being singletons. Treatment defined: approximately nine-day PBMC culture with coronavirus spike peptide pools or control peptides (ViraFEST assay). Under the ViraFEST approach, antigen-specific T cells were expanded with peptide pools and TCRs subsequently sequenced. Trimming at V came to 1 base and at J to 4 bases, leaving 5 bases not matched to a gene. Germline CDR1 GTSNPN, CDR2 SVGIG (reference sequence). The CDR3 is 16 amino acids.

Material for sequencing was CD4+ T cells from blood, cultured in vitro. This receptor was taken from a human donor who had recovered from COVID-19. The chain recombines TRBV30 with TRBJ2-1; TRBD2 agrees at 12 bases. Here the CDR3 reads CAWSASSGGVYNEQFF. In DNA form, the CDR3 reads TGTGCCTGGAGTGCATCTAGCGGGGGGGTTTACAATGAGCAGTTCTTC.